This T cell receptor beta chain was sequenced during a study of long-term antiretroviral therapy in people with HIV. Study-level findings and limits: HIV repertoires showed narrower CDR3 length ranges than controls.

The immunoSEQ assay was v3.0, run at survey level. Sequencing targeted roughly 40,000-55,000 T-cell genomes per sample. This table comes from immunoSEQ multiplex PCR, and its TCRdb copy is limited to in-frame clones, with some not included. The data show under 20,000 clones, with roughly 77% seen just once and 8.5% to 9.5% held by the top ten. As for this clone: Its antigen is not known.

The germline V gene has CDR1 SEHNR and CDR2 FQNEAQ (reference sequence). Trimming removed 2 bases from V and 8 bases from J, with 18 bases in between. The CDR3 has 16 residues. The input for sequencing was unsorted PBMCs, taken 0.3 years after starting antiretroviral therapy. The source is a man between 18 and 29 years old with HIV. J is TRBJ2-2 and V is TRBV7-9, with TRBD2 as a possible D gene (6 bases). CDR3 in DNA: TGTGCCAGCAGCTTACGGCGGACGGGGGTGCTGGGGGAGCTGTTTTTT. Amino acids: CASSLRRTGVLGELFF.